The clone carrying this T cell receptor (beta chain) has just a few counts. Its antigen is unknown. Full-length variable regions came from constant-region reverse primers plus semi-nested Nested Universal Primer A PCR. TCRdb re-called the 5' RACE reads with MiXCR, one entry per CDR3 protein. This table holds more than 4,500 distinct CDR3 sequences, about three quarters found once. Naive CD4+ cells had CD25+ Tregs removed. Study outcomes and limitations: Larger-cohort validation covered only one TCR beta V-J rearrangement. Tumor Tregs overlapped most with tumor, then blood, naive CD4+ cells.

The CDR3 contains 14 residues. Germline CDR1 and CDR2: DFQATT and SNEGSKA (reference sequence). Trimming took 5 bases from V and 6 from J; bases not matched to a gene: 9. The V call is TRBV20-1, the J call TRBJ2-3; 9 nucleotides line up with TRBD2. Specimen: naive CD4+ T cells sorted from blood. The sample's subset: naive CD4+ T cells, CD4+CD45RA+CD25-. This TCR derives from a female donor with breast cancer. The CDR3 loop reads CSALRGGRADTQYF. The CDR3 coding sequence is TGCAGTGCTCTCAGAGGCGGGAGGGCCGATACGCAGTATTTT.